Below, 11 T cell receptor beta chains from the same sample are listed, as sequenced in a study of blood T cells in healthy people across ages. Primed by a sample-barcoded 5' primer and a J-beta primer mix, a second PCR proceeded for 7 to 11 cycles. TCRdb ran MiXCR on the 5' RACE reads and lists one entry per CDR3 protein. The table has fewer than 800,000 distinct CDR3 sequences, more than 40% seen once. Sequencing was performed on blood. Receptor source: a woman in her fifties or sixties in good health.

This clonotype has just a few counts. The chain carries TRBV6-6 and TRBJ2-7, with 7 bases identical to TRBD1. The germline CDR1 and CDR2 sequences are MNHNY and SVGAGI (reference sequence). The CDR3 covers 13 residues. The ends lost 7 bases at V and 2 bases at J; junction bases unmatched: 5. CDR3: CASTGQETYEQYF. The CDR3 region has the DNA TGTGCCAGCACCGGACAGGAGACCTACGAGCAGTACTTC.

The CDR3 spells CASSLSPIYTEAFF. The DNA of the CDR3 is TGTGCCAGCAGTTTATCCCCGATCTACACTGAAGCTTTCTTT. The chain joins TRBV27 to TRBJ1-1; D gene uncertain. V was cut by 0 bases and J by 3 bases, with 8 bases left in between. The germline gives CDR1 MNHEY, CDR2 SMNVEV (reference sequence). The CDR3 spans 14 residues.

The CDR3 DNA follows: TGCAGTGCTAGAGAGTGGCGCGTGGGGGTTGCAGGGGCCAACGTCCTGACTTTC. This codes for CSAREWRVGVAGANVLTF. This rearrangement joins TRBV20-1 to TRBJ2-6, with D tentatively TRBD1 or TRBD2 (5 bases each). Trimming took off 0 bases at V and 4 bases at J, with 19 bases between the two ends. Germline values: CDR1 DFQATT, CDR2 SNEGSKA (reference sequence). CDR3 length: 18 residues.

In regard to this clonotype: The junction departs from the called germline gene at one end, perhaps through a read error. Written as DNA, the CDR3 is TGTGCCTGCAGGCCGAGACAGGAGTGGAACACTGAAGCTTTCTTT. It specifies CACRPRQEWNTEAFF. V usage is TRBV7-9 and J usage is TRBJ1-1, with D possibly matching TRBD1 (6 bases). This CDR3 has 15 amino acids. CDR1 SEHNR and CDR2 FQNEAQ come from the germline V gene (reference sequence).

This clonotype was observed once. The chain has TRBV9 and TRBJ2-3; D perhaps matches TRBD2 (6 bases). The V gene's germline CDR1 is SGDLS and CDR2 YYNGEE. V lost 0 bases, J lost 1 base, and 12 bases lay in between. The CDR3 runs to 16 residues. CDR3 bases: TGTGCCAGCAGCGTAGGCGGGGCTAAAGGCACAGATACGCAGTATTTT. Translation gives CASSVGGAKGTDTQYF.

The sample holds many counts of this clonotype. The CDR3 region has the DNA TGCAGTGCTAGAGATTTGGGGGCGGACGGAGAGACCCAGTACTTC. Translation: CSARDLGADGETQYF. The J gene is TRBJ2-5, the V gene TRBV20-1; a possible D gene is TRBD1 (6 bases). V lost 0 bases and J lost 4, with 15 bases in between. Per germline, CDR1 DFQATT and CDR2 SNEGSKA (reference sequence). The CDR3 is 15 amino acids.

CDR3: CATSDPKMGLAKNIQYF. For the CDR3, the DNA is TGTGCCACCAGTGACCCTAAAATGGGGCTAGCCAAAAACATTCAGTACTTC. V and J are TRBV24-1 and TRBJ2-4; maybe TRBD1 (5 bases). The CDR3 runs 17 residues. The V and J ends lost 4 bases and 0 bases respectively, with 15 bases between them. Germline V gene lookup returns CDR1 KGHDR and CDR2 SFDVKD.

This sequence joins TRBV12-3 or TRBV12-4 and TRBJ1-1; no clear D. Deletions cut 7 bases from V and 6 bases from J, with 15 bases between. This CDR3 comprises 13 residues. CDR3 residues: CASIMDPAAEAFF. The CDR3, as DNA: TGTGCCAGCATTATGGACCCAGCGGCTGAAGCTTTCTTT.

This clonotype was detected only once. V and J are TRBV7-2 and TRBJ2-3; 12 bases align to TRBD2. J lost 2 bases, V lost 2 bases, and 14 bases had no gene match. This CDR3 is 20 amino acids long. The germline V gene encodes CDR1 SGHTA and CDR2 FQGNSA. The CDR3 sequence: CASSLTPYLTSGSTTDTQYF. DNA of the CDR3: TGTGCCAGCAGCTTAACACCCTATCTGACTAGCGGGAGCACCACAGATACGCAGTATTTT.

This clonotype appeared once. This chain uses TRBV20-1 with TRBJ1-1, with TRBD1 matching over 10 bases. J was trimmed by 5 bases and V by 1 base; bases with no gene match: 4. CDR3 length equals 14 residues. Germline V gene sequence: CDR1 DFQATT, CDR2 SNEGSKA (reference sequence). The CDR3 nucleotides are TGCAGTGCTAGAGTTGGACAGGGGGGGACTGAAGCTTTCTTT. Translated: CSARVGQGGTEAFF.

In DNA, the CDR3 is TGTGCCTGGGGGGACCTCCGCTATGGCTACACCTTC. Translated: CAWGDLRYGYTF. This rearrangement joins TRBV30 to TRBJ1-2; TRBD1 is a possible D gene (5 bases). Germline V gene lookup returns CDR1 GTSNPN and CDR2 SVGIG (reference sequence). CDR3 length equals 12 residues. V lost 5 bases and J 4 bases, leaving 11 bases between the germline ends.